The 32 T cell receptor beta chains presented below share a single source sample, sequenced in a study of regulatory and conventional T cells in RAG deficiency. Profiling relied on immunoSEQ multiplex PCR, and the TCRdb table lists in-frame clones only, not all of them. The sample records more than 40,000 clones, about nine tenths being singletons. Conventional CD4+ T cells were sorted from blood as CD25-low CD127-high cells. Separately, the same data were catalogued under a study of regulatory T cells. That source reports: The PCR used 52 TRBV and 13 TRBJ primers.

Sequencing was performed on CD4+ effector T cells sorted from blood. The receptors originated from a human donor in good health.

V usage is TRBV19 and J usage is TRBJ1-6; 7 nucleotides line up with TRBD1. The CDR3 length is 15 residues. Germline values: CDR1 LNHDA, CDR2 SQIVND (reference sequence). With 6 bases clipped from V and 9 bases from J, the junction kept 11 bases outside the gene matches. The CDR3 region is CASSPGDRVSSPLHF. The CDR3 nucleotides are TGTGCCAGTAGCCCCGGCGACAGGGTGAGTTCACCCCTCCACTTT. Full variable domain (rest looked up from reference TRBV19 and TRBJ1-6): DGGITQSPKYLFRKEGQNVTLSCEQNLNHDAMYWYRQDPGQGLRLIYYSQIVNDFQKGDIAEGYSVSREKKESFPLTVTSAQKNPTAFYLCASSPGDRVSSPLHFGNGTRLTVT.

In the case of this clone: Other DNA sequences in the same sample also yield this CDR3. This chain uses TRBV18 with TRBJ2-7, with D hard to call. V was clipped by 2 bases and J by 4 bases, with 3 bases between them. CDR1 is KGHSH and CDR2 is LQKENI in the germline V gene. There are 11 residues in the CDR3. As DNA, the CDR3 is TGTGCCAGCTCACCAGGATACGAGCAGTACTTC. Translating it yields CASSPGYEQYF.

This chain uses TRBV19 with TRBJ2-7; D might be TRBD2 (6 bases). The CDR3 loop spans 14 amino acids. The V gene lost 8 bases and the J gene lost 3 bases, with 17 bases spanning the gap. Germline CDR1 is LNHDA and CDR2 is SQIVND (reference sequence). CDR3 region: CASASGGSVYEQYF. The CDR3 region has the DNA TGTGCCAGTGCCTCCGGGGGATCAGTCTACGAGCAGTACTTC.

The chain combines TRBV28 with TRBJ1-5; D not resolved. V was pared by 1 base and J by 10 bases, with 8 bases between. This CDR3 comprises 12 residues. The germline CDR1 and CDR2 sequences are MDHEN and SYDVKM. CDR3 protein: CASSLLQPPQHF. The DNA of the CDR3 is TGTGCCAGCAGTTTATTACAGCCCCCCCAGCATTTT.

This sequence joins TRBV14 and TRBJ1-4; 7 bases align to TRBD1. Germline V gene lookup returns CDR1 SGHDN and CDR2 FVKESK. The V segment lost 3 bases and the J segment 4 bases; nucleotides outside the gene matches: 5. The CDR3 is 15 amino acids. The CDR3 here is CASSHRQGSNEKLFF. CDR3 sequence (DNA): TGTGCCAGCAGCCACCGACAGGGAAGTAATGAAAAACTGTTTTTT.

This clone was recorded only once. The chain is built from TRBV14 and TRBJ2-5, with 8 positions matching TRBD2. Germline CDR1 SGHDN, CDR2 FVKESK. The CDR3 runs 17 residues. J was trimmed by 5 bases and V by 2 bases; bases with no gene match: 13. CDR3 nucleotides: TGTGCCAGCAGCCAAATCAGGATCAGCGGGAGCTCCGAGACCCAGTACTTC. Translating gives CASSQIRISGSSETQYF.

The chain has TRBV30 and TRBJ1-4; no definite D call. Germline V gene lookup returns CDR1 GTSNPN and CDR2 SVGIG (reference sequence). The V end lost 1 base, the J end lost 1 base, and 4 bases lay between the germline ends. The CDR3 covers 13 residues. This chain's CDR3 is CAWSGVTNEKLFF. In DNA, the CDR3 is TGTGCCTGGAGTGGTGTAACTAATGAAAAACTGTTTTTT.

The chain couples TRBV4-2 to TRBJ1-1; 7 nucleotides line up with TRBD1. In germline, CDR1 is LGHNA, CDR2 YNFKEQ. With V trimmed by 3 bases and J by 2 bases, 6 bases remained unmatched. This CDR3 is built from 15 residues. The CDR3 region is CASSHQGQSNTEAFF. In DNA, the CDR3 is TGTGCCAGCAGCCACCAGGGACAGTCAAACACTGAAGCTTTCTTT.

The rearrangement links TRBV6-5 to TRBJ1-1; D is ambiguous. The germline V gene encodes CDR1 MNHEY and CDR2 SVGAGI. V was pared by 2 bases and J by 0 bases, with 13 bases between. This CDR3 region has 16 residues. The CDR3 region is CASSYEIARMNTEAFF. CDR3 sequence (DNA): TGTGCCAGCAGTTACGAAATCGCCAGAATGAACACTGAAGCTTTCTTT.

The J gene is TRBJ2-5, the V gene TRBV13, with D maybe TRBD2 (5 bases). The CDR3 loop spans 13 amino acids. V lost 3 bases and J lost 4, with 9 bases in between. From germline, CDR1 is PRHDT and CDR2 FYEKMQ (reference sequence). CDR3: CASSFGSPETQYF. DNA of the CDR3: TGTGCCAGCAGCTTTGGGAGCCCAGAGACCCAGTACTTC.

This clone was found a few times. For the CDR3, the DNA is TGTGCCAGCAGGGCCGGGGGGGTCGGATACGATACGCAGTATTTT. Translation gives CASRAGGVGYDTQYF. The chain combines TRBV7-9 with TRBJ2-3; 8 bases map to TRBD2. CDR1 is SEHNR, CDR2 FQNEAQ, per germline (reference sequence). There are 15 residues in the CDR3. V was clipped by 6 bases and J by 6 bases; unmatched bases: 11. Using reference TRBV7-9 and TRBJ2-3 for the parts outside the CDR3, the full variable domain is DTGVSQNPRHKITKRGQNVTFRCDPISEHNRLYWYRQTLGQGPEFLTYFQNEAQLEKSRLLSDRFSAERPKGSFSTLEIQRTEQGDSAMYLCASRAGGVGYDTQYFGPGTRLTVL.

The chain employs TRBV18 and TRBJ1-1, with a weak D call TRBD1 (5 bases). The germline V gene encodes CDR1 KGHSH and CDR2 LQKENI. Trimming took off 6 bases at V and 1 base at J, with 15 bases between the two ends. The CDR3 runs 15 residues. CDR3 residues: CASSRSRQGNTEAFF. CDR3 DNA sequence: TGTGCCAGCTCGAGATCCAGGCAGGGGAACACTGAAGCTTTCTTT. The whole variable domain, remainder taken from reference TRBV18 and TRBJ1-1, is NAGVMQNPRHLVRRRGQEARLRCSPMKGHSHVYWYRQLPEEGLKFMVYLQKENIIDESGMPKERFSAEFPKEGPSILRIQQVVRGDSAAYFCASSRSRQGNTEAFFGQGTRLTVV.

The chain is built from TRBV9 and TRBJ2-2; 8 nucleotides line up with TRBD1. There are 17 residues in the CDR3. Germline loops: CDR1 SGDLS, CDR2 YYNGEE. V lost 6 bases, J lost 0 bases, and 10 bases stayed unmatched. This CDR3 is CASTKSLGQANTGELFF. The CDR3, as DNA: TGTGCCAGCACAAAGTCCTTGGGACAGGCGAACACCGGGGAGCTGTTTTTT.

This chain connects TRBV7-3 to TRBJ2-3; maybe TRBD2 (6 bases). From germline, CDR1 is SGHTA and CDR2 FQGTGA. The CDR3 is 14 amino acids. V lost 3 bases and J 5 bases, leaving 12 bases between the germline ends. CDR3 DNA: TGTGCCAGCAGCTTGAGCGTCGGGGGAGATACGCAGTATTTT. Translating gives CASSLSVGGDTQYF.

The chain couples TRBV30 to TRBJ2-5; TRBD1 agrees at 7 bases. This CDR3 comprises 12 residues. CDR1 and CDR2 from the germline V gene are GTSNPN and SVGIG (reference sequence). After removal of 5 bases from V and 2 bases from J, the junction contained 2 bases not matched to a gene. The CDR3 DNA reads TGTGCCTGGGGGACAGTGCAAGAGACCCAGTACTTC. It is translated as CAWGTVQETQYF.

The chain combines TRBV4-2 with TRBJ2-2; 7 bases match TRBD2. The CDR3 totals 14 residues. V trimming: 0 bases; J trimming: 7 bases; junction bases outside the gene matches: 2. In germline, CDR1 is LGHNA, CDR2 YNFKEQ. This CDR3 reads CASSQDGGNGELFF. CDR3 DNA sequence: TGTGCCAGCAGCCAAGACGGGGGGAACGGGGAGCTGTTTTTT.

The rearrangement links TRBV19 to TRBJ1-5; tentative D call: TRBD1 (6 bases). Germline CDR1 and CDR2: LNHDA and SQIVND (reference sequence). The CDR3 extends over 13 amino acids. The V and J ends lost 5 bases and 9 bases respectively, with 14 bases between them. The CDR3 protein is CASSSHRDGPQHF. The CDR3 nucleotides are TGTGCCAGTAGTTCCCACAGGGACGGGCCCCAGCATTTT.

The V and J genes are TRBV2 and TRBJ2-7; D may be TRBD2 (5 bases). CDR3 length: 13 residues. Trimming cost V 5 bases and J 3 bases, with 11 bases left between them. Germline values: CDR1 SNHLY, CDR2 FYNNEI. The CDR3 reads CASSLRENYEQYF. CDR3 DNA sequence: TGTGCCAGCAGTCTGAGGGAGAACTACGAGCAGTACTTC.

The rearrangement links TRBV5-5 to TRBJ1-1; maybe TRBD1 (5 bases). The CDR3 covers 15 residues. V was clipped by 1 base and J by 2 bases, with 12 bases between them. Looked up from germline, CDR1 is SGHKS and CDR2 is YYEKEE (reference sequence). The CDR3 bases are TGTGCCAGCAGCTTGTGGGGGACGGGTAACACTGAAGCTTTCTTT. Its translation is CASSLWGTGNTEAFF.

The chain has TRBV6-1 and TRBJ1-1; the match to TRBD1 covers 8 bases. Germline CDR1 MNHNS, CDR2 SASEGT. The CDR3 consists of 13 residues. Unmatched junction bases numbered 4, after V lost 5 bases and J lost 5 bases. CDR3 nucleotide sequence: TGTGCCAGCAGTCGACAGGGGTGGACTGAAGCTTTCTTT. It specifies CASSRQGWTEAFF.

The chain combines TRBV30 with TRBJ1-1; unclear D gene. The germline gives CDR1 GTSNPN, CDR2 SVGIG (reference sequence). The CDR3 consists of 14 residues. V was pared by 0 bases and J by 4 bases, with 12 bases between. As DNA, the CDR3 is TGTGCCTGGAGTGTAGGCAGGTGGGGCACTGAAGCTTTCTTT. Protein product: CAWSVGRWGTEAFF. The complete variable domain, with remaining parts taken from reference TRBV30 and TRBJ1-1, reads SQTIHQWPATLVQPVGSPLSLECTVEGTSNPNLYWYRQAAGRGLQLLFYSVGIGQISSEVPQNLSASRPQDRQFILSSKKLLLSDSGFYLCAWSVGRWGTEAFFGQGTRLTVV.

This rearrangement joins TRBV28 to TRBJ1-1, with 8 bases matching TRBD1. CDR3 size: 15 residues. V lost 8 bases and J lost 1; bases outside the gene matches: 9. Per germline, CDR1 MDHEN and CDR2 SYDVKM. CDR3 in amino acids: CASLVMTGANTEAFF. CDR3 nucleotide sequence: TGTGCCAGCCTAGTTATGACAGGGGCGAACACTGAAGCTTTCTTT.

The V and J genes are TRBV16 and TRBJ1-5; D unclear. CDR3 size: 16 residues. Germline V CDR1 and CDR2: KGHSY, FQNENV. Trimming removed 4 bases from V and 5 bases from J, with 18 bases in between. The CDR3 loop is CASSRWRGKGDQPQHF. CDR3 DNA: TGTGCCAGCAGCCGATGGAGAGGGAAGGGCGATCAGCCCCAGCATTTT.

V gene TRBV6-5 combines with J gene TRBJ2-7; D is possibly TRBD1 or TRBD2 (5 bases each). The V end was cut by 8 bases, the J end by 3 bases, with 14 bases between. In germline, CDR1 is MNHEY, CDR2 SVGAGI. The length of the CDR3 is 13 residues. The CDR3: CASRSGRLYEQYF. The CDR3 DNA is TGTGCCAGCCGTTCGGGACGGCTCTACGAGCAGTACTTC.

The rearrangement joins TRBV7-9 to TRBJ2-7; maybe TRBD1 (6 bases). There are 15 residues in the CDR3. The V gene's germline CDR1 is SEHNR and CDR2 FQNEAQ (reference sequence). V lost 5 bases and J 6 bases, leaving 20 bases between the germline ends. CDR3 in amino acids: CASSPDRMAIREQYF. CDR3 DNA: TGTGCCAGCAGCCCTGACAGGATGGCGATCCGCGAGCAGTACTTC.

V is TRBV6-4 and J is TRBJ2-1; TRBD2 aligns across 10 bases. CDR3 length equals 15 residues. CDR1 and CDR2 from the germline V gene are MRHNA and SNTAGT. V trimming: 4 bases; J trimming: 8 bases; junction bases outside the gene matches: 8. CDR3 sequence reads: CASSVASGSNDEQFF. CDR3 sequence (DNA): TGTGCCAGCAGTGTTGCTAGCGGGAGTAACGATGAGCAGTTCTTC.

The chain uses TRBV29-1 and TRBJ2-7; 7 bases align to TRBD1. Trimming removed 5 bases from V and 5 bases from J; junction bases left unmatched: 12. The CDR3 consists of 14 residues. The germline V gene encodes CDR1 SQVTM and CDR2 ANQGSEA. CDR3 nucleotides: TGCAGCGTTAAGAGGACAGGAGGTACGGACGAGCAGTACTTC. This sequence encodes CSVKRTGGTDEQYF.

The chain links TRBV18 to TRBJ1-2, with D possibly matching TRBD1 (5 bases). Between the trimmed V and J ends, which lost 3 bases and 6 bases, there was a span of 11 bases. The CDR3 extends over 13 amino acids. Germline CDR1 reads KGHSH; CDR2 reads LQKENI. This chain's CDR3 is CASSPGGFNGYTF. The DNA of the CDR3 is TGTGCCAGCTCACCGGGGGGTTTCAATGGCTACACCTTC.

The V call is TRBV11-3, the J call TRBJ2-2; 14 nucleotides align to TRBD2. Germline lookup yields CDR1 SGHNT and CDR2 YENEEA. The V gene end was trimmed by 4 bases and the J gene end by 2 bases; junction bases not matched to a gene: 9. CDR3 length: 19 residues. DNA of the CDR3: TGTGCCAGCAGCTCCGAGGGACTAGCGGGAGTAGGAAACACCGGGGAGCTGTTTTTT. It specifies CASSSEGLAGVGNTGELFF.

The chain couples TRBV5-1 to TRBJ2-3; D may be TRBD2 (6 bases). Trimming left V 0 bases short and J 6 bases short, with 14 bases between. Germline V gene lookup returns CDR1 SGHRS and CDR2 YFSETQ. The CDR3 contains 15 residues. CDR3 DNA sequence: TGCGCCAGCAGCTTGGAGCGGGCTCCCCCCGATACGCAGTATTTT. Its translation: CASSLERAPPDTQYF.

The V call is TRBV18, the J call TRBJ2-7; D remains ambiguous. Germline V gene lookup returns CDR1 KGHSH and CDR2 LQKENI. V was pared by 1 base and J by 3 bases, with 13 bases between. The CDR3 has 15 amino acids. Written as DNA, the CDR3 is TGTGCCAGCTCACCACTTTCTAACAAGGACTACGAGCAGTACTTC. Translating gives CASSPLSNKDYEQYF.

This chain connects TRBV5-1 to TRBJ1-2; D possibly corresponds to TRBD1 (5 bases). The CDR3 totals 16 residues. V lost 2 bases and J 5 bases, leaving 19 bases between the germline ends. Germline-derived CDR1 and CDR2 are SGHRS and YFSETQ. The CDR3 region is CASSFGLGTDIYGYTF. The CDR3 DNA reads TGCGCCAGCAGCTTCGGTCTGGGGACGGACATTTATGGCTACACCTTC.